One sample yielded the 25 T cell receptor beta chains listed below, sequenced in a study of blood T cell repertoires in COVID-19. Here immunoSEQ multiplex PCR was the method, and the copy in TCRdb shows in-frame clones only, minus some. The sample records 55,000 to 90,000 clones, 91% being singletons. The sequencing input was peripheral blood. Source of these receptors: a human donor with active COVID-19. The donor label of this sample is uncertain.

The gene calls are TRBV9 and TRBJ2-3; 11 bases agree with TRBD2. The J segment lost 8 bases and the V segment lost 4 bases, leaving 12 bases of the junction unmatched. Germline assignment: CDR1 SGDLS and CDR2 YYNGEE. The CDR3 has 16 amino acids. The CDR3 DNA is TGTGCCAGCAGCTCCCAAAGTAGCGGGAGGGCCGGTACGCAGTATTTT. Amino acids: CASSSQSSGRAGTQYF.

This chain connects TRBV7-2 to TRBJ1-6; 8 nucleotides align to TRBD1. The CDR3 spans 17 residues. Per the germline V gene, CDR1 is SGHTA and CDR2 is FQGNSA. J was trimmed by 7 bases and V by 0 bases; bases with no gene match: 8. Here the CDR3 reads CASSLAGQGERNSPLHF. In DNA, the CDR3 is TGTGCCAGCAGCTTAGCCGGACAGGGAGAAAGGAATTCACCCCTCCACTTT.

This chain uses TRBV6-4 with TRBJ1-1; 10 nucleotides agree with TRBD1. In germline, CDR1 is MRHNA, CDR2 SNTAGT. CDR3 length: 15 residues. With 6 bases clipped from V and 5 bases from J, the junction kept 9 bases outside the gene matches. The CDR3 DNA reads as TGTGCCAGCAGACCACGACAGGGGGCCCTTACTGAAGCTTTCTTT. The encoded protein is CASRPRQGALTEAFF.

The chain is built from TRBV3-1 (or the pseudogene TRBV3-2) and TRBJ1-5, with 10 nucleotides matching TRBD1. Germline CDR1 is LGHDT and CDR2 is YNNKEL (reference sequence). The CDR3 is 17 residues long. The V gene end was trimmed by 3 bases and the J gene end by 2 bases; junction bases not matched to a gene: 7. Here the CDR3 reads CASSQTGGPIGNQPQHF. The CDR3 DNA sequence: TGTGCCAGCAGCCAGACAGGGGGCCCCATCGGCAATCAGCCCCAGCATTTT.

The gene calls are TRBV28 and TRBJ1-1; no reliable D call. Germline CDR1 reads MDHEN; CDR2 reads SYDVKM. This CDR3 is built from 13 residues. V was cut by 5 bases and J by 1 base, with 8 bases left in between. The CDR3, as DNA: TGTGCCAGCAGTCTAGTGGGGAACACTGAAGCTTTCTTT. Protein product: CASSLVGNTEAFF.

V gene TRBV4-3 combines with J gene TRBJ2-3; 10 bases match TRBD2. The ends lost 8 bases at V and 6 bases at J; junction bases unmatched: 11. The germline CDR1 and CDR2 sequences are LGHNA and YSLEER. The CDR3 runs 15 residues. CDR3 nucleotide sequence: TGCGCCAGCCAACACCGGGCTAGCGGGAGTGATACGCAGTATTTT. Protein sequence: CASQHRASGSDTQYF.

V and J are TRBV28 and TRBJ1-2; the D gene is possibly TRBD1 (5 bases). The germline CDR1 and CDR2 sequences are MDHEN and SYDVKM. This CDR3 comprises 12 residues. V was trimmed by 5 bases and J by 4 bases, leaving 8 bases between them. The CDR3 is CASSPGIYGYTF. The DNA of the CDR3 is TGTGCCAGCAGTCCAGGGATCTATGGCTACACCTTC.

The V and J genes are TRBV7-3 and TRBJ2-7, with D hard to call. CDR1 SGHTA and CDR2 FQGTGA come from the germline V gene. This CDR3 has 13 amino acids. V lost 4 bases, J lost 4 bases, and 11 bases lay in between. CDR3 loop: CASSSYPSYEQYF. For the CDR3, the DNA is TGTGCCAGCAGCTCCTACCCTAGTTACGAGCAGTACTTC.

The DNA for the CDR3 is TGTGCCAGCAGCTTTAGGACGGAAAGGGGTGAGCAGTTCTTC. Its protein product is CASSFRTERGEQFF. The chain uses TRBV5-4 and TRBJ2-1, with TRBD1 as a possible D gene (5 bases). The CDR3 runs to 14 residues. The germline CDR1 and CDR2 sequences are SGHNT and YYREEE (reference sequence). The V and J ends lost 2 bases and 9 bases respectively, with 15 bases between them.

V gene TRBV27 combines with J gene TRBJ2-7; 9 nucleotides agree with TRBD1. J was trimmed by 6 bases and V by 3 bases; bases with no gene match: 6. The CDR3 covers 14 residues. Germline CDR1 MNHEY, CDR2 SMNVEV (reference sequence). CDR3 loop: CASSFTGQGSEQYF. In DNA form, the CDR3 reads TGTGCCAGCAGTTTTACGGGACAGGGATCCGAGCAGTACTTC.

The chain carries TRBV6-1 and TRBJ1-5; D unresolved. The V end was cut by 3 bases, the J end by 4 bases, with 10 bases between. The length of the CDR3 is 14 residues. Germline V lookup: CDR1 MNHNS, CDR2 SASEGT. CDR3 loop: CASSEGQKNQPQHF. The CDR3, as DNA: TGTGCCAGCAGTGAGGGCCAGAAGAATCAGCCCCAGCATTTT.

V usage is TRBV19 and J usage is TRBJ2-7, with D perhaps TRBD2 (5 bases). This CDR3 comprises 16 residues. Trimming stripped 0 bases from V and 0 bases from J, with 12 bases between. CDR1 LNHDA and CDR2 SQIVND come from the germline V gene (reference sequence). For the CDR3, the DNA is TGTGCCAGTAGTATAGATTGGCGGAGGAGCTCCTACGAGCAGTACTTC. Translated: CASSIDWRRSSYEQYF. The variable domain in full, completed from reference TRBV19 and TRBJ2-7, reads DGGITQSPKYLFRKEGQNVTLSCEQNLNHDAMYWYRQDPGQGLRLIYYSQIVNDFQKGDIAEGYSVSREKKESFPLTVTSAQKNPTAFYLCASSIDWRRSSYEQYFGPGTRLTVT.

This clone was detected once. The chain recombines TRBV6-5 with TRBJ1-2; a possible D gene is TRBD1 (6 bases). The CDR3 length is 12 residues. Germline CDR1 and CDR2: MNHEY and SVGAGI. Trimming left V 5 bases short and J 9 bases short, with 13 bases between. For the CDR3, the DNA is TGTGCCAGCAGTAGCGACAGGAGAAGCTACACCTTC. This translates into CASSSDRRSYTF.

The chain links TRBV6-1 to TRBJ2-7; TRBD1 aligns across 7 bases. The CDR3 length is 15 residues. Germline V gives CDR1 MNHNS, CDR2 SASEGT. Trimming at V came to 3 bases and at J to 0 bases, leaving 5 bases not matched to a gene. CDR3 bases: TGTGCCAGCAGTGATGAGACAGGGAGCTCCTACGAGCAGTACTTC. It yields the protein CASSDETGSSYEQYF.

The chain combines TRBV7-2 with TRBJ2-5; 12 positions match TRBD2. The germline V gene encodes CDR1 SGHTA and CDR2 FQGNSA. V lost 5 bases, J lost 4 bases, and 8 bases stayed unmatched. The CDR3 runs 16 residues. CDR3 sequence (DNA): TGTGCCAGCAGCATCCCACTAGCGGGAGGAATAGAGACCCAGTACTTC. Translated: CASSIPLAGGIETQYF.

CDR3 bases: TGTGCCAGCAGTGCAGGGGACCCAAATCAGCCCCAGCATTTT. Its protein is CASSAGDPNQPQHF. This chain joins TRBV6-2 or TRBV6-3 and TRBJ1-5; the D gene is possibly TRBD1 (6 bases). V lost 5 bases and J 4 bases, leaving 12 bases between the germline ends. Germline V gene lookup returns CDR1 MNHEY and CDR2 SVGEGT. The CDR3 covers 14 residues.

This clone is a singleton in its sample. For the CDR3, the DNA is TGCGCCAGCAGTGTGGCCAGGGGTTCCTACGAGCAGTACTTC. This translates into CASSVARGSYEQYF. The V and J genes are TRBV10-1 and TRBJ2-7, with a weak D call TRBD1 (6 bases). CDR3 size: 14 residues. With 4 bases removed from V and 1 base from J, the gap between germline ends came to 11 bases. Germline CDR1 reads WNHNN; CDR2 reads SYGVQD (reference sequence).

V is TRBV6-5 and J is TRBJ2-3; D uncertain. There are 14 residues in the CDR3. V dropped 2 bases and J dropped 1 base, with 7 bases sitting between them. CDR1 MNHEY and CDR2 SVGAGI come from the germline V gene. The CDR3 bases are TGTGCCAGCAGTTACATCACTCGCACAGATACGCAGTATTTT. Translated, it gives CASSYITRTDTQYF.

This clone was seen only a few times. This chain links TRBV5-6 with TRBJ2-7; D ambiguous. The CDR3 loop spans 15 amino acids. Trimming removed 4 bases from V and 2 bases from J, with 16 bases in between. The germline CDR1 and CDR2 sequences are SGHDT and YYEEEE. Here the CDR3 reads CASSGFREFTYEQYF. For the CDR3, the DNA is TGTGCCAGCAGCGGTTTTCGAGAGTTTACCTACGAGCAGTACTTC.

The J gene is TRBJ2-6, the V gene TRBV24-1; D is possibly TRBD2 (5 bases). The germline gives CDR1 KGHDR, CDR2 SFDVKD. This CDR3 region has 16 residues. Trimming took off 0 bases at V and 4 bases at J, with 9 bases between the two ends. The chain's CDR3 is CATSDLAGTGANVLTF. The CDR3 DNA follows: TGTGCCACCAGTGATTTGGCGGGTACCGGGGCCAACGTCCTGACTTTC.

The gene calls are TRBV28 and TRBJ2-7, with unresolved D. The germline V and J ends were trimmed by 4 bases and 0 bases, with 10 bases remaining between them. In germline, CDR1 is MDHEN, CDR2 SYDVKM. This CDR3 region has 14 residues. CDR3 loop: CASSSLTLSYEQYF. The CDR3 DNA reads TGTGCCAGCAGTTCTTTGACACTCTCCTACGAGCAGTACTTC.

The chain combines TRBV20-1 with TRBJ2-5, with TRBD1 matching 8 bases. The CDR3 has 11 amino acids. Germline-derived CDR1 and CDR2 are DFQATT and SNEGSKA (reference sequence). Trimming cost V 6 bases and J 3 bases; bases outside gene matches: 0. DNA for the CDR3: TGCAGTGCGGACAGGGAAGAGACCCAGTACTTC. Encoded protein: CSADREETQYF.

The V gene is TRBV15, the J gene TRBJ2-7, with 15 bases fitting TRBD2. This CDR3 is 17 amino acids long. From germline, CDR1 is LNHNV and CDR2 YYDKDF (reference sequence). The ends lost 1 base at V and 5 bases at J; junction bases unmatched: 6. The CDR3 reads CATSRAGTSGRNDEQYF. In DNA, the CDR3 is TGTGCCACCAGCAGAGCCGGGACTAGCGGGAGGAACGACGAGCAGTACTTC. The full variable domain, with the rest looked up from reference TRBV15 and TRBJ2-7, is DAMVIQNPRYQVTQFGKPVTLSCSQTLNHNVMYWYQQKSSQAPKLLFHYYDKDFNNEADTPDNFQSRRPNTSFCFLDIRSPGLGDTAMYLCATSRAGTSGRNDEQYFGPGTRLTVT.

The genes are TRBV11-2 and TRBJ2-5; 8 bases fit TRBD2. Germline CDR1 SGHAT, CDR2 FQNNGV. The CDR3 covers 13 residues. V shed 7 bases, J shed 3 bases, and the junction held 4 bases outside the gene matches. DNA for the CDR3: TGTGCCAGCACCAAAGCGGGGGAAGAGACCCAGTACTTC. Protein: CASTKAGEETQYF. The variable domain in full, completed from reference TRBV11-2 and TRBJ2-5, reads EAGVAQSPRYKIIEKRQSVAFWCNPISGHATLYWYQQILGQGPKLLIQFQNNGVVDDSQLPKDRFSAERLKGVDSTLKIQPAKLEDSAVYLCASTKAGEETQYFGPGTRLLVL.

The rearrangement links TRBV5-1 to TRBJ2-3, with D possibly matching TRBD1 (5 bases). Trimming removed 5 bases from V and 3 bases from J, with 10 bases in between. CDR1 is SGHRS and CDR2 is YFSETQ in the germline V gene. CDR3 length: 13 residues. The CDR3 nucleotides are TGCGCCAGCAGACAGGCGCCGACAGATACGCAGTATTTT. It encodes CASRQAPTDTQYF.